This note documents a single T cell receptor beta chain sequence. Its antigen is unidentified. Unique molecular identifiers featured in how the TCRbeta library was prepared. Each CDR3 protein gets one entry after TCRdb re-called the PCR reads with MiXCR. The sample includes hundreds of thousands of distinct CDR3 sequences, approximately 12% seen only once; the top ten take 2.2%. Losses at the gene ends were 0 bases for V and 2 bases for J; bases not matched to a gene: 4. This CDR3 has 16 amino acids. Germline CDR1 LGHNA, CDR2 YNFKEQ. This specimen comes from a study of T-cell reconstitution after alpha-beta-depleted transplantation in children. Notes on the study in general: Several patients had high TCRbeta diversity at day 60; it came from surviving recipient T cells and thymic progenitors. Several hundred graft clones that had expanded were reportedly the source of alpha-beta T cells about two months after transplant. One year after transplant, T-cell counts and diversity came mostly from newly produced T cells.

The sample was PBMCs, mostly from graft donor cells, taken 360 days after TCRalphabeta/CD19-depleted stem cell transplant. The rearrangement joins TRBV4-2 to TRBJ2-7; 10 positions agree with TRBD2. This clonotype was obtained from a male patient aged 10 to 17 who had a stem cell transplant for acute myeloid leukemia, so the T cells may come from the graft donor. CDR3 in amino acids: CASSQELGLAAYEQYF. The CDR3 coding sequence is TGTGCCAGCAGCCAAGAATTAGGACTAGCGGCCTACGAGCAGTACTTC.